This is a list of T cell receptor beta chains from one sample in a study of T cell responses to AZD1222 COVID-19 vaccine. Repertoires were generated with immunoSEQ multiplex PCR, while TCRdb's copy carries only in-frame clones and drops some. This table has under 150,000 clones, 92% appearing once. The specimen was peripheral blood, collected 28 days after the second AZD1222 dose. Receptor source: an adult who received the AZD1222 COVID-19 vaccine. Both conserved end residues are part of each CDR3. D genes are given only for firm matches. Clone size, where shown, is once, few, many, or a class for clones that have expanded.

V gene	clone size	D gene	CDR3 length	J gene	CDR3 protein	CDR3 DNA
TRBV6-6	-	TRBD1	14	TRBJ1-5	CASSADRVGQPQHF	TGTGCCAGCAGTGCCGACAGGGTGGGTCAGCCCCAGCATTTT
TRBV7-2	-	-	15	TRBJ2-2	CASSLSRRNTGELFF	TGTGCCAGCAGCTTAAGTCGTCGAAACACCGGGGAGCTGTTTTTT
TRBV3-1/TRBV3-2	-	-	15	TRBJ1-5	CASSQDPGVFQPQHF	TGTGCCAGCAGCCAAGATCCCGGGGTATTTCAGCCCCAGCATTTT
TRBV14	-	-	13	TRBJ1-1	CASSTQENTEAFF	TGTGCCAGCAGCACTCAGGAGAACACTGAAGCTTTCTTT
TRBV6-5	-	TRBD1	14	TRBJ1-1	CASSYSQGASEAFF	TGTGCCAGCAGTTACTCGCAGGGGGCCTCTGAAGCTTTCTTT
TRBV19	-	-	16	TRBJ1-5	CASSITGADGNQPQHF	TGTGCCAGTAGTATCACCGGGGCCGACGGCAATCAGCCCCAGCATTTT
TRBV4-1	-	TRBD1	16	TRBJ1-1	CASSSLTGTVNTEAFF	TGCGCCAGCAGCTCGCTTACCGGGACAGTTAACACTGAAGCTTTCTTT
TRBV3-1/TRBV3-2	-	-	14	TRBJ1-5	CASSPFTGGQPQHF	TGTGCCAGCAGCCCATTTACGGGAGGTCAGCCCCAGCATTTT
TRBV7-2	-	-	16	TRBJ2-1	CASSLGGPGSYNEQFF	TGTGCCAGCAGCTTAGGAGGGCCGGGCTCCTACAATGAGCAGTTCTTC
TRBV4-2	-	-	15	TRBJ1-2	CASSQDLDIGYGYTF	TGTGCCAGCAGCCAAGATCTGGATATTGGGTATGGCTACACCTTC
TRBV3-1/TRBV3-2	-	-	14	TRBJ1-5	CASSGGIGNQPQHF	TGTGCCAGCAGCGGGGGGATCGGCAATCAGCCCCAGCATTTT
TRBV4-1	-	-	14	TRBJ1-2	CASSQADSNYGYTF	TGCGCCAGCAGCCAAGCGGACAGTAACTATGGCTACACCTTC
TRBV14	once	-	13	TRBJ2-5	CASSQVLEETQYF	TGTGCCAGCAGCCAAGTTCTCGAAGAGACCCAGTACTTC
TRBV7-9	-	TRBD1	17	TRBJ1-2	CASSPQERQGTNYGYTF	TGTGCCAGCAGCCCCCAAGAAAGACAGGGGACTAACTATGGCTACACCTTC
TRBV7-9	few	TRBD1	14	TRBJ2-3	CASSRGQGIHTQYF	TGTGCCAGCAGCCGCGGACAGGGTATACATACGCAGTATTTT
TRBV5-1	once	-	16	TRBJ1-1	CASSLEGGYMNTEAFF	TGCGCCAGCAGCTTGGAGGGGGGTTACATGAACACTGAAGCTTTCTTT
TRBV7-9	-	-	11	TRBJ2-7	CASSSPGEQYF	TGTGCCAGCAGCTCTCCGGGGGAGCAGTACTTC
TRBV5-4	-	-	13	TRBJ2-5	CASSLVADRAQYF	TGTGCCAGCAGCTTGGTGGCGGATAGAGCCCAGTACTTC
TRBV27	-	TRBD1	15	TRBJ2-7	CASSPQLQGLNEQYF	TGTGCCAGCAGTCCTCAACTACAGGGGCTCAACGAGCAGTACTTC
TRBV29-1	-	-	14	TRBJ1-1	CSVVGGVLNTEAFF	TGCAGCGTTGTGGGGGGGGTCCTGAACACTGAAGCTTTCTTT
TRBV2	-	-	12	TRBJ1-1	CASTTDLPEAFF	TGTGCCAGCACCACGGACTTGCCTGAAGCTTTCTTT
TRBV28	-	TRBD1	15	TRBJ1-5	CASSGQGFGNQPQHF	TGTGCCAGCAGCGGACAGGGGTTTGGCAATCAGCCCCAGCATTTT
TRBV7-2	-	-	16	TRBJ2-1	CASSSRLANTGDEQFF	TGTGCCAGCAGCTCCCGTCTAGCGAACACCGGGGATGAGCAGTTCTTC
TRBV6-4	once	-	17	TRBJ2-1	CASSEQSGGAYYNEQFF	TGTGCCAGCAGTGAGCAGTCTGGGGGCGCTTACTACAATGAGCAGTTCTTC
TRBV27	-	-	13	TRBJ2-5	CASSLAGAKTQYF	TGTGCCAGCAGTTTAGCAGGGGCGAAGACCCAGTACTTC